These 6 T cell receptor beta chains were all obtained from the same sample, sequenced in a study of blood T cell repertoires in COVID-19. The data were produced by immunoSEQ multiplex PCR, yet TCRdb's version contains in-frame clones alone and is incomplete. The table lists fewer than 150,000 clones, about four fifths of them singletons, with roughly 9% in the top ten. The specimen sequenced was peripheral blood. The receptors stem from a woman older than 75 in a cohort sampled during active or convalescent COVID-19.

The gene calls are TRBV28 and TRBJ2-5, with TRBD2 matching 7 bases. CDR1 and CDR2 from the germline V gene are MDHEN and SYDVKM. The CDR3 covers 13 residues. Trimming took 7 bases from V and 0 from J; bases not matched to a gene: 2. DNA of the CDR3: TGTGCCAGCACGCGGGGGAACCAAGAGACCCAGTACTTC. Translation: CASTRGNQETQYF.

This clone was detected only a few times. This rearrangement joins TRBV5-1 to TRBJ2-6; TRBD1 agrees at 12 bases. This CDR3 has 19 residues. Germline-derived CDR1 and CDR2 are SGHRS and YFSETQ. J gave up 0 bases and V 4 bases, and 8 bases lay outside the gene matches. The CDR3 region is CASSRTGTGGNSGANVLTF. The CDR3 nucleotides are TGCGCCAGCAGCCGAACCGGGACAGGGGGCAACTCTGGGGCCAACGTCCTGACTTTC.

The CDR3, as DNA: TGTGCCAGCGCGGGGGTAAGCACAGATACGCAGTATTTT. Translating gives CASAGVSTDTQYF. The J gene is TRBJ2-3, the V gene TRBV2, with 7 bases matching TRBD2. CDR1 and CDR2 (germline): SNHLY, FYNNEI. This CDR3 spans 13 amino acids. V trimming: 8 bases; J trimming: 0 bases; junction bases outside the gene matches: 2.

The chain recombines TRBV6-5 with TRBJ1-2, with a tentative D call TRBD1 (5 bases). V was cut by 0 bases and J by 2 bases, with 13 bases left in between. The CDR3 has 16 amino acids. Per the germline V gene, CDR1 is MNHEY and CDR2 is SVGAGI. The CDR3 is CASSYSRARGNYGYTF. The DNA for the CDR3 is TGTGCCAGCAGTTACTCGCGGGCCCGGGGGAACTATGGCTACACCTTC.

The CDR3 bases are TGTGCCAGCAGCTTCAGGGGGAGGTCTAATGAAAAACTGTTTTTT. Residues: CASSFRGRSNEKLFF. The J gene is TRBJ1-4, the V gene TRBV7-2; TRBD1 matches 7 bases. The junction had 4 bases not matched to a gene; V was cut back by 3 bases and J by 3 bases. The germline V gene encodes CDR1 SGHTA and CDR2 FQGNSA. This CDR3 has 15 amino acids.

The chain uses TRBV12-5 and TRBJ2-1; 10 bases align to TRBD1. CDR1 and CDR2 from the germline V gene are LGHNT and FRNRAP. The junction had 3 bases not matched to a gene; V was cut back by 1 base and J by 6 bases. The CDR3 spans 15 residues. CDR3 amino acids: CASGLGQGALNEQFF. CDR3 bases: TGTGCTAGTGGTTTGGGACAGGGGGCCCTCAATGAGCAGTTCTTC.